This T cell receptor beta chain stems from a study of shared clonotypes between healthy human individuals (TCRdb year 2020). Background on the whole study: Two women and a few men aged 18 to 49 years were included in the cohort. Per donor, three plates each were used for CD4 naive and CD4 memory, two for CD8 naive, and one for CD8 memory. To estimate repertoire size and how much clonotypes are shared between individuals, the study performed deep sequencing of blood TCR repertoires from a handful of healthy adults. Different laboratories and diverse techniques were used to prepare libraries and sequence TCR repertoires, to increase sequencing depth and limit assay-specific biases. Leukapheresis yielded between about 0.9 and 9.5 billion PBMCs per donor.

Using the deep immunoSEQ assay, multiplex PCR amplified TCR CDR3 regions from genomic DNA. Extracted genomic DNA from each cell subset was distributed evenly across all wells of several immunoSEQ 96-well plates, and each plate was treated as a replicate. For sorted subsets, 200 ng of genomic DNA, equivalent to 25,000 to 30,000 T cell genomes, went into each replicate PCR. The purified libraries were quantified using a Qubit 3.0 fluorometer, sized with a Bioanalyzer 2100, and then quantified again using the KAPA Library Quantification kit. Every immunoSEQ 96-well plate was sequenced on a separate single-read 150-cycle Illumina NextSeq 550 flow cell. Under the source paper's analysis protocol: Because the immunoSEQ output included only junctional sequences and no quality scores, the filtering could not be the same as the filtering used for full-length reads. Sequences were annotated with PyIR, a Python wrapper for IgBLAST v1.9, and V/J genes and CDR3 were assigned using IMGT germline references. Reads with weak V/J assignments (E-value above 1e-6), missing CDR3, stop codons, out-of-frame junctions, or ambiguous translated residues were removed. V3J clonotypes were defined as sequences sharing an identical inferred V gene, J gene, and CDR3 amino acid sequence. To compute the percentage overlap between repertoires, the number of shared unique clonotypes was divided by the size of the smaller repertoire. Repertoire richness was assessed with RTK rarefaction, the Chao1 estimator, and Recon v2.1 estimates of unobserved clonotypes. Generation probabilities were computed with OLGA for all TCRbeta clonotypes obtained by the gDNA method from several donors. What TCRdb holds here is the immuneACCESS table cut down to in-frame rearrangements. Part of the clones is not present; checked against another copy, under half of the missing clones reflect an unresolved V gene, and the others are unexplained. That table supplies the V and J calls and clone size; D and trimming were determined from the DNA. The sample includes millions of clones, with approximately 94% observed a single time. The top ten hold around 1.7% of the sample.

The germline V gene (reference sequence) specifies SGHNT as CDR1 and YYREEE as CDR2. The CDR3 measures 14 amino acids from cysteine to phenylalanine. Solely the CDR3 DNA is kept, with 42 bases framed from the first base. Relative to germline, V is missing 5 bases and J is missing 8 bases, with 6 bases of the junction outside any gene match. The full study reports these points: Rarefaction of sorted-subset datasets indicated incomplete sequencing despite the large sequencing depth. Sampling was limited to blood, and TCR repertoires in tissue likely differ from TCR repertoires in blood. Higher generation probabilities were observed for clonotypes shared by all four sorted-subset donors than for non-shared clonotypes. When a handful of donors were compared, the shared fraction of clonotypes was around 5% for naive CD4, around 4% for naive CD8, about 2.4% for memory CD4, and less than 0.45% for memory CD8. The genetic and exposure-history diversity represented was limited by the small number of donors. Pairwise subsampling led to the expectation that sequencing depth would affect the degree of clonotype sharing among donors. Naive subsets generally had larger estimated clonotype richness than memory subsets did.

Remarks on this clone: No antigen is known for it. The input lacks base qualities; no much larger clone sits a single base away.

CD8 naive samples were CD45RO-negative cells positively selected for CCR7, giving a CD45RA+CCR7+ population that excluded TemRA cells. Donors were healthy HIV-negative adults with no recently reported acute infections or vaccinations. Every donor was a Caucasian adult living in Nashville, Tennessee, USA. After blood collection by leukapheresis, PBMCs were isolated using Ficoll-Histopaque density gradient centrifugation and then cryopreserved in the vapor phase of liquid nitrogen. Analytical flow cytometry was used to check the purity and quantity of every magnetically sorted T cell population. Genomic DNA was isolated from each sorted fraction and quantified by UV absorbance on a Nanodrop 2000c.

This receptor was obtained from a man in his late teens or twenties in good health. Some clones in this sample may be carry-over from other donors' samples. Sequencing was done on a sample of naive CD8+ T cells from PBMCs. According to the study, the label for this sample's cell subset or site signals: CD45RA+CCR7+. Recombination connected TRBV5-4 to TRBJ2-1; TRBD2 aligns with 11 central bases. CDR3 region: CASSISGGGDEQFF. The nucleotide sequence reads as follows: TGTGCCAGCAGTATTAGCGGGGGGGGCGATGAGCAGTTCTTC.